Listed below are T cell receptor beta chains from one sample, sequenced in a study of blood T cell repertoires in COVID-19. Produced via immunoSEQ multiplex PCR; TCRdb's table is partial and in-frame only. The data show more than 200,000 clones, 84% seen once. Source material: PBMCs or T cells enriched from blood (not recorded which). These receptors were collected from a man aged 55 to 70 who had recovered from COVID-19. Both conserved end residues are part of each CDR3. The order of the fields is clone size, D gene, J gene, V gene, CDR3 protein, CDR3 DNA. A D gene is named only where the DNA matches it firmly. Clone size is stated in some rows and not others, as once, few, many or a class when expanded.

>-|TRBD2|TRBJ2-2|TRBV5-4
CASRASGGASKDGELFF
TGTGCCAGCAGGGCTAGCGGGGGGGCCTCTAAAGACGGGGAGCTGTTTTTT
>-|-|TRBJ1-2|TRBV6-1
CASSEARREGGYTF
TGTGCCAGCAGTGAAGCTCGGAGGGAAGGTGGCTACACCTTC
>-|-|TRBJ1-4|TRBV6-5
CASSPRATNEKLFF
TGTGCCAGCAGTCCGAGGGCTACTAATGAAAAACTGTTTTTT
>-|-|TRBJ2-7|TRBV9
CASSGWASGEQYF
TGTGCCAGCAGCGGGTGGGCATCAGGCGAGCAGTACTTC
>-|-|TRBJ2-5|TRBV5-1
CASSSAGTGMWETQYF
TGCGCCAGCAGCTCGGCCGGGACTGGGATGTGGGAGACCCAGTACTTC
>-|-|TRBJ1-2|TRBV4-2
CASSHTEINYGYTF
TGTGCCAGCAGCCACACGGAGATTAACTATGGCTACACCTTC
>-|-|TRBJ2-7|TRBV2
CASSESWQQYF
TGTGCCAGCAGTGAGTCCTGGCAGCAGTACTTC
>-|-|TRBJ1-6|TRBV19
CASSSQGLGNSPLHF
TGTGCCAGTAGTTCCCAGGGGTTGGGGAATTCACCCCTCCACTTT
>-|-|TRBJ1-5|TRBV4-2
CASSPSTGPNQPQHF
TGTGCCAGCAGCCCCTCGACAGGACCCAATCAGCCCCAGCATTTT
>-|-|TRBJ2-3|TRBV5-6
CASSLLTEDTDTQYF
TGTGCCAGCAGCTTGCTTACAGAAGACACAGATACGCAGTATTTT
>-|-|TRBJ1-4|TRBV7-2
CASSEGVAPDEKLFF
TGTGCCAGCAGCGAAGGGGTGGCGCCCGATGAAAAACTGTTTTTT
>-|-|TRBJ1-5|TRBV19
CASSILEGGGNQPQHF
TGTGCCAGTAGTATCCTAGAGGGAGGGGGCAATCAGCCCCAGCATTTT
>-|-|TRBJ2-7|TRBV6-2/TRBV6-3
CASSQKQGSYEQYF
TGTGCCAGCAGTCAGAAACAGGGATCCTACGAGCAGTACTTC
>-|TRBD1|TRBJ1-3|TRBV3-1/TRBV3-2
CASSQLHGQGGGNTIYF
TGTGCCAGCAGCCAACTCCATGGACAGGGGGGAGGAAACACCATATATTTT
>-|TRBD2|TRBJ2-3|TRBV10-2
CASALAGGLTDTQYF
TGCGCCAGCGCCCTAGCGGGGGGGCTCACAGATACGCAGTATTTT
>-|TRBD2|TRBJ2-1|TRBV7-6
CASSSVRGGGTYNEQFF
TGTGCCAGCAGCTCCGTAAGGGGCGGGGGGACTTACAATGAGCAGTTCTTC
>-|-|TRBJ1-1|TRBV27
CASSLLSTGMNTEAFF
TGTGCCAGCAGTCTACTTAGTACAGGCATGAACACTGAAGCTTTCTTT
>-|-|TRBJ1-4|TRBV11-3
CASSYSNEKLFF
TGTGCCAGCAGCTACTCAAATGAAAAACTGTTTTTT
>-|TRBD2|TRBJ2-5|TRBV5-1
CASSLGGGRGETQYF
TGCGCCAGCAGCCTCGGGGGGGGGCGAGGGGAGACCCAGTACTTC
>-|TRBD2|TRBJ2-2|TRBV11-3
CASSPLAGSTGELFF
TGTGCCAGCAGCCCACTAGCGGGGAGCACCGGGGAGCTGTTTTTT
>-|TRBD1|TRBJ1-1|TRBV19
CASSSRDRGNTEAFF
TGTGCCAGTAGTTCCCGGGACAGGGGGAACACTGAAGCTTTCTTT
>-|TRBD1|TRBJ1-5|TRBV19
CASKSVDRDNQPQHF
TGTGCCAGTAAATCAGTAGACAGGGACAATCAGCCCCAGCATTTT
>-|-|TRBJ1-5|TRBV27
CASSLSPGGNQPQHF
TGTGCCAGCAGTTTATCTCCGGGGGGCAATCAGCCCCAGCATTTT
>-|-|TRBJ1-2|TRBV5-4
CASSLGESDTGGYTF
TGTGCCAGCAGCTTGGGGGAATCCGACACAGGGGGCTACACCTTC
>-|-|TRBJ1-4|TRBV14
CASSHGWTGEKLFF
TGTGCCAGCAGCCACGGGTGGACGGGGGAAAAACTGTTTTTT
>once|-|TRBJ1-1|TRBV19
CASARTGRAFF
TGTGCCAGCGCCCGGACGGGGAGAGCTTTCTTT
>-|-|TRBJ2-1|TRBV7-2
CASSLVLAEQFF
TGTGCCAGCAGCTTGGTTTTGGCTGAGCAGTTCTTC
>-|TRBD2|TRBJ2-3|TRBV4-1
CASSQDELPSGGADTQYF
TGCGCCAGCAGCCAAGATGAGCTCCCTAGCGGGGGGGCCGATACGCAGTATTTT
>-|-|TRBJ1-2|TRBV6-5
CASSYSRGGRGGYTF
TGTGCCAGCAGTTACTCGAGAGGGGGTAGGGGTGGCTACACCTTC
>-|TRBD1|TRBJ1-3|TRBV11-3
CASSFRGTGEDTIYF
TGTGCCAGCAGCTTCCGCGGGACAGGCGAAGACACCATATATTTT
>-|TRBD2|TRBJ2-3|TRBV9
CASSVLSGGRSGDTQYF
TGTGCCAGCAGCGTACTTAGCGGGGGCCGGTCGGGAGATACGCAGTATTTT
>-|-|TRBJ2-5|TRBV30
CAWSVAWGGETQYF
TGTGCCTGGAGTGTAGCGTGGGGAGGTGAGACCCAGTACTTC
>-|TRBD2|TRBJ2-1|TRBV19
CASSINRLAGHNEQFF
TGTGCCAGTAGTATAAACCGACTAGCGGGCCACAATGAGCAGTTCTTC
>-|-|TRBJ1-1|TRBV25-1
CASSEIRAGDTEAFF
TGTGCCAGCAGTGAAATCAGGGCAGGTGACACTGAAGCTTTCTTT
>-|TRBD2|TRBJ2-3|TRBV7-6
CASSRLAGRLSTDTQYF
TGTGCCAGCAGCCGACTAGCGGGCCGTCTTAGCACAGATACGCAGTATTTT
>once|-|TRBJ2-5|TRBV5-4
CASSLAKRRGAGETQYF
TGTGCCAGCAGCTTGGCCAAGAGAAGGGGCGCGGGGGAGACCCAGTACTTC
>-|TRBD2|TRBJ2-2|TRBV11-3
CASRGVPRGELFF
TGTGCCAGCCGGGGGGTACCTCGGGGGGAGCTGTTTTTT
>-|TRBD1|TRBJ2-5|TRBV19
CASSMGTGFLGETQYF
TGTGCCAGTAGTATGGGGACAGGGTTTTTAGGAGAGACCCAGTACTTC
>-|TRBD1|TRBJ1-3|TRBV9
CASSVATGGHTIYF
TGTGCCAGCAGCGTAGCTACAGGGGGTCACACCATATATTTT
>-|-|TRBJ1-2|TRBV19
CASTQPTDSALGYGYTF
TGTGCCAGTACCCAACCAACGGACAGCGCCCTTGGGTATGGCTACACCTTC
>-|-|TRBJ2-7|TRBV7-2
CASSLEGLRGEQYF
TGTGCCAGCAGCTTAGAGGGACTCCGGGGAGAGCAGTACTTC